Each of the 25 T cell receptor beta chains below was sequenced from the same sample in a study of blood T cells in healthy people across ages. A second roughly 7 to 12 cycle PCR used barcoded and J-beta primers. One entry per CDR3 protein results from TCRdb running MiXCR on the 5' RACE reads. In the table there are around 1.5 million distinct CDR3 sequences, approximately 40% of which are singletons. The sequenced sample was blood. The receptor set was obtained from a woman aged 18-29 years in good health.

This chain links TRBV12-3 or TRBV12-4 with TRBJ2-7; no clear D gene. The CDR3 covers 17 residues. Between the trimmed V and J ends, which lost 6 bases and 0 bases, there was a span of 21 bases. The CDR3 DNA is TGTGCCAGCAGCAAAGGGTGGACCCCGATCGACTCCTACGAGCAGTACTTC. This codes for CASSKGWTPIDSYEQYF.

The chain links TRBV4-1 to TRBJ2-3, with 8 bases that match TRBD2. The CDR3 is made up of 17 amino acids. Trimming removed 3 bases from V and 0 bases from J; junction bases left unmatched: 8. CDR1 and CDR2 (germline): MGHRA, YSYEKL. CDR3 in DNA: TGCGCCAGCAGCCAGAGGGGTAGCGGGGATAGCACAGATACGCAGTATTTT. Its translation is CASSQRGSGDSTDTQYF.

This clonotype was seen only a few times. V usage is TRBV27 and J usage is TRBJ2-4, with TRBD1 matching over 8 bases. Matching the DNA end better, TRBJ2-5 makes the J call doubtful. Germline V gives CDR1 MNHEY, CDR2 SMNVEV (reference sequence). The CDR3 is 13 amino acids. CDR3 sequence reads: CASSVYRGETQYF. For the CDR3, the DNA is TGTGCCAGCAGTGTCTACAGGGGGGAGACCCAGTACTTC.

In DNA, the CDR3 is TGTGCCAGCAGTTTAGCCCGGACAGGGAATAGCAATCAGCCCCAGCATTTT. Amino acids: CASSLARTGNSNQPQHF. The gene calls are TRBV27 and TRBJ1-5; 8 bases map to TRBD1. Looked up from germline, CDR1 is MNHEY and CDR2 is SMNVEV (reference sequence). The CDR3 has 17 residues. Trimming removed 2 bases from V and 0 bases from J; junction bases left unmatched: 6.

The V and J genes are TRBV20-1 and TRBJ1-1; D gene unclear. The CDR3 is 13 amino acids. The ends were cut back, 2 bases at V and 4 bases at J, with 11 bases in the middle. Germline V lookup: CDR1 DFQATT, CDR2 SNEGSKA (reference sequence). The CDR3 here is CSARTRTSTEAFF. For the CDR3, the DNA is TGCAGTGCTAGAACCCGGACGAGCACTGAAGCTTTCTTT.

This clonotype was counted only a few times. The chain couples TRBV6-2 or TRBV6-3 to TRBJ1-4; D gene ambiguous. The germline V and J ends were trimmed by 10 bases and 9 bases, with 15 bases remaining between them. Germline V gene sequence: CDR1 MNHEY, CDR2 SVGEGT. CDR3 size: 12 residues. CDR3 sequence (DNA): TGTGCCACCGCCTCCGACTTGCAAAAACTGTTTTTT. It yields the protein CATASDLQKLFF.

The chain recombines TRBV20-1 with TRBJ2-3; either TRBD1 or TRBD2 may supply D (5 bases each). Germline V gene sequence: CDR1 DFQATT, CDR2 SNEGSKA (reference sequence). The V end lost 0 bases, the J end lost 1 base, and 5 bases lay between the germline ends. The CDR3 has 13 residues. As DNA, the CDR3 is TGCAGTGCTAGAGAGGGACGCACAGATACGCAGTATTTT. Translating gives CSAREGRTDTQYF.

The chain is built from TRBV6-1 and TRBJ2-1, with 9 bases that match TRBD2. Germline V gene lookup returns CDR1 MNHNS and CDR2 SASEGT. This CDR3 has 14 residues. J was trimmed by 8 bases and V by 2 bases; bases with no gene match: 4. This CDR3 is CASSEIAGVDEQFF. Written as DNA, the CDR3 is TGTGCCAGCAGTGAAATAGCGGGGGTTGATGAGCAGTTCTTC.

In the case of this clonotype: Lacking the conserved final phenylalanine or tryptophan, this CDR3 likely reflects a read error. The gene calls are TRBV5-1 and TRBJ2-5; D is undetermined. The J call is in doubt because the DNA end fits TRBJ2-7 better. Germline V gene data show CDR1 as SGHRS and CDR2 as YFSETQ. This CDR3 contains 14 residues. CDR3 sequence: CASSTPESPYEQYI. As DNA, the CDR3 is TGCGCCAGCAGCACCCCAGAGTCCCCTTACGAGCAGTACATC.

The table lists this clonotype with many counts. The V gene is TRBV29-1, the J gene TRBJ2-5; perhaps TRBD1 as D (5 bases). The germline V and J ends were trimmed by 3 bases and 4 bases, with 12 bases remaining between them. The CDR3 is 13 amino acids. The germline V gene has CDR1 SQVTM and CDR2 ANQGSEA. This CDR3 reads CSVEPGNTETQYF. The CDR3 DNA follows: TGCAGCGTTGAGCCAGGGAATACAGAGACCCAGTACTTC.

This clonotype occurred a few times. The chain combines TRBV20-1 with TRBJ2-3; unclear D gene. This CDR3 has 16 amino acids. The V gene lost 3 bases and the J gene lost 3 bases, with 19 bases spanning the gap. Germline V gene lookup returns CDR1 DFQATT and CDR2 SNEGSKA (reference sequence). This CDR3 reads CSASRVEFRVTDTQYF. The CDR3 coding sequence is TGCAGTGCTAGCAGAGTAGAGTTTCGGGTAACAGATACGCAGTATTTT.

In DNA form, the CDR3 reads TGTGCCAGCAGCTTAGAACAGGGAAGGGGCGAAAACATTCAGTACTTC. Residues: CASSLEQGRGENIQYF. The gene calls are TRBV7-9 and TRBJ2-7, with D possibly being TRBD1 (6 bases). The tail of the sequence fits TRBJ2-4 better, so the J call may be wrong. Germline lookup yields CDR1 SEHNR and CDR2 FQNEAQ (reference sequence). This CDR3 has 16 amino acids.

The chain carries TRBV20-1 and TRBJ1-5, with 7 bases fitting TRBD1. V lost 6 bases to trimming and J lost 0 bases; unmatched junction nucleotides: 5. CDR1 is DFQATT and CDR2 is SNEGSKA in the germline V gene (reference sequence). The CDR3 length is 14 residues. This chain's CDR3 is CSARTGNSNQPQHF. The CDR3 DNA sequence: TGCAGTGCCAGGACAGGAAATAGCAATCAGCCCCAGCATTTT.

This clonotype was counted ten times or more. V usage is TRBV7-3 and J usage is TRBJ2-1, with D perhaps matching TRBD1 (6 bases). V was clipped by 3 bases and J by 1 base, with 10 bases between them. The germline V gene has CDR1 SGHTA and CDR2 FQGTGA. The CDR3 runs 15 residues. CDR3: CASSLTGTSYNEQFF. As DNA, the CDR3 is TGTGCCAGCAGCTTGACCGGGACATCCTACAATGAGCAGTTCTTC.

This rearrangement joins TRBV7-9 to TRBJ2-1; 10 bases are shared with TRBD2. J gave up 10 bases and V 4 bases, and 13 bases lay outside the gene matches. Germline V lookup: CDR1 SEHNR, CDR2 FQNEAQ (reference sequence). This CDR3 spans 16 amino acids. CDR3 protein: CASSSSGGVRYGEQFF. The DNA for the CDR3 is TGTGCCAGCAGCTCTAGCGGGGGAGTCAGGTACGGCGAGCAGTTCTTC.

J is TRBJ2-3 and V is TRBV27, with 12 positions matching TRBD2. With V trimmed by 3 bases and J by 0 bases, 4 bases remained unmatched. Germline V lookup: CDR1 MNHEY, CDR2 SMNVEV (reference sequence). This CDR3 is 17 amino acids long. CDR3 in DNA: TGTGCCAGCAGTTTGGAACTAGCGGGGGGTAGCACAGATACGCAGTATTTT. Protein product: CASSLELAGGSTDTQYF.

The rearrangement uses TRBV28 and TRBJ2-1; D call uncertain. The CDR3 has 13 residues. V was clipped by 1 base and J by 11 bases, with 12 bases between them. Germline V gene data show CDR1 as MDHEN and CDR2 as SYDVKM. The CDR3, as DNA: TGTGCCAGCAGTTTATCGGCTGCGGAAAAGCAGTTCTTC. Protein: CASSLSAAEKQFF.

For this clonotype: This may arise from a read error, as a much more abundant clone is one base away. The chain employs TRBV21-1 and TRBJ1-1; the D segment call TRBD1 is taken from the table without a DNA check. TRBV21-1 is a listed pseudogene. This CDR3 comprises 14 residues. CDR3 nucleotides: TGTGCCAGCAGCAACGGACAGGGGGACACTGAAGCTTTCTTT. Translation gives CASSNGQGDTEAFF.

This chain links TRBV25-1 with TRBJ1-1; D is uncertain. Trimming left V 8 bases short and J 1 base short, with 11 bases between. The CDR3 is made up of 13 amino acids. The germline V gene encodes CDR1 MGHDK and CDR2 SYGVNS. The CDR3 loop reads CASCASWNTEAFF. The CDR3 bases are TGTGCCAGCTGCGCCTCTTGGAACACTGAAGCTTTCTTT.

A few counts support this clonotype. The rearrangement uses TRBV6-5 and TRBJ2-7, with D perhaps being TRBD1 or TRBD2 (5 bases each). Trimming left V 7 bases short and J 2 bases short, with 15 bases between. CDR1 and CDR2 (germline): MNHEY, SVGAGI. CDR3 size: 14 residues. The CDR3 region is CASNLGTAPYEQYF. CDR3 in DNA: TGTGCCAGCAATCTCGGGACCGCACCCTACGAGCAGTACTTC.

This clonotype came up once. The CDR3 region has the DNA TGTGCCATCAGTGCGGAGGGAGAGAGTGGCTACACCTTC. This translates into CAISAEGESGYTF. The chain is built from TRBV10-3 and TRBJ1-2; D remains ambiguous. The CDR3 has 13 residues. Trimming took 4 bases from V and 7 from J, leaving 13 bases between them. Per germline, CDR1 ENHRY and CDR2 SYGVKD.

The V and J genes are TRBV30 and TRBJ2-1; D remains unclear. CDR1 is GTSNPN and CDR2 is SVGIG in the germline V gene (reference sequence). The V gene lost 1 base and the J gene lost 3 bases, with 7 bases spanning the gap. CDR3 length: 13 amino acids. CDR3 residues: CAWSGLGYNEQFF. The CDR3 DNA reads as TGTGCCTGGAGTGGACTGGGCTACAATGAGCAGTTCTTC. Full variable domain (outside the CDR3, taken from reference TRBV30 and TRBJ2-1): SQTIHQWPATLVQPVGSPLSLECTVEGTSNPNLYWYRQAAGRGLQLLFYSVGIGQISSEVPQNLSASRPQDRQFILSSKKLLLSDSGFYLCAWSGLGYNEQFFGPGTRLTVL.

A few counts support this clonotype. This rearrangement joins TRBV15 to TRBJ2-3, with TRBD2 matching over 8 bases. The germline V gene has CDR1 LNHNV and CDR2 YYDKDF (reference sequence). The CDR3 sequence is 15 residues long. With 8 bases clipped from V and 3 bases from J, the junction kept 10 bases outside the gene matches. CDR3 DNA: TGTGCCACCGACGATCGTCCGGGAGGGACAGATACGCAGTATTTT. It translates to CATDDRPGGTDTQYF.

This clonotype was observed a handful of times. For the CDR3, the DNA is TGTGCCAGCAGCATGACTAGCGGGGGGATCTACGAGCAGTACTTC. It encodes CASSMTSGGIYEQYF. The J gene is TRBJ2-7, the V gene TRBV11-3; 13 nucleotides line up with TRBD2. Germline CDR1 reads SGHNT; CDR2 reads YENEEA. The V gene end was trimmed by 5 bases and the J gene end by 3 bases; junction bases not matched to a gene: 4. The CDR3 contains 15 residues.

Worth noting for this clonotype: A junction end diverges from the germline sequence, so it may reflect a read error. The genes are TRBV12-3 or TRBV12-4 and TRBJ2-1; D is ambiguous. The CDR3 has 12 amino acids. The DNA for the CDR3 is TGTGTCAGCAGTTATACCCGCGACCCACAGTTCTTC. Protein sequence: CVSSYTRDPQFF.